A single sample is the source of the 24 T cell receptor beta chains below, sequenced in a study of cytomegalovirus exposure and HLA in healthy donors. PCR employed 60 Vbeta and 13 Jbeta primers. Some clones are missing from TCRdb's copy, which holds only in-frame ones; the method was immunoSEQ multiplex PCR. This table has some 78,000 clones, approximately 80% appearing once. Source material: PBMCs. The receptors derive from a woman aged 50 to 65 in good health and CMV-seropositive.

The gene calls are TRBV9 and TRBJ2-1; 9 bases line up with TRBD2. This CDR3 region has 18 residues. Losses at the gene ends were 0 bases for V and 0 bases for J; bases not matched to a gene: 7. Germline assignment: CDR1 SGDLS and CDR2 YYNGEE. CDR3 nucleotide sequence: TGTGCCAGCAGCGTAGGAGCTAGCGGGATTAGCTCCTACAATGAGCAGTTCTTC. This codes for CASSVGASGISSYNEQFF.

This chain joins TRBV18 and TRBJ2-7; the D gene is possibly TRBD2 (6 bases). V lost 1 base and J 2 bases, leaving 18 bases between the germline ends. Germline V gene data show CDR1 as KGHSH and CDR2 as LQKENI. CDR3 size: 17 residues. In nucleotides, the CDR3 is TGTGCCAGCTCACCACTTAACGGGTTAGCGGAGACCTACGAGCAGTACGTC. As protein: CASSPLNGLAETYEQYV.

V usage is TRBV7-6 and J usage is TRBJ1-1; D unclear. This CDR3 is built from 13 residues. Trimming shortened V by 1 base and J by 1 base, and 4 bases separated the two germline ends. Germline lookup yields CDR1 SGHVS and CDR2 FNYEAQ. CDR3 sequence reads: CASSLVENTEAFF. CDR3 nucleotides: TGTGCCAGCAGCTTAGTAGAGAACACTGAAGCTTTCTTT.

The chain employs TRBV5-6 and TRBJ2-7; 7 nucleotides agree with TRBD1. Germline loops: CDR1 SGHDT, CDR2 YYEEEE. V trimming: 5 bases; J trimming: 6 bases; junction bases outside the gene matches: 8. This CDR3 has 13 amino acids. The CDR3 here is CASSLGGAIEQYV. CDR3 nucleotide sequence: TGTGCCAGCAGTTTAGGGGGCGCGATCGAGCAGTACGTC.

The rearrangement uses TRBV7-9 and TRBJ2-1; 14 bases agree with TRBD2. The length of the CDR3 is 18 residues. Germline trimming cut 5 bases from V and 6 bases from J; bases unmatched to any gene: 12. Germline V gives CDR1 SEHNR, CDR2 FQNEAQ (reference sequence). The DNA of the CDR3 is TGTGCCAGCAGCCGTTTACCGGGACTAGCGGGAGAAGTCAATGAGCAGTTCTTC. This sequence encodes CASSRLPGLAGEVNEQFF.

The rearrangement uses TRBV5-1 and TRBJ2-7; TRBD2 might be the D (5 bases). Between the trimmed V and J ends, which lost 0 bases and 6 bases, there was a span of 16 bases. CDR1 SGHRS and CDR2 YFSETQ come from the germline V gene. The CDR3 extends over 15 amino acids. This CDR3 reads CASSLEGSRGLEQYF. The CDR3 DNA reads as TGCGCCAGCAGCTTGGAAGGCAGCCGCGGACTCGAGCAGTACTTC.

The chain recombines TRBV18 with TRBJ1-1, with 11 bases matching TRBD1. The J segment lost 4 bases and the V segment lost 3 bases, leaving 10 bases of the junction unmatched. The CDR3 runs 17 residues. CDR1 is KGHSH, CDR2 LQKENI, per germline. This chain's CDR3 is CASSPDSGGTGGTEAFF. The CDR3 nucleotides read TGTGCCAGCTCACCTGACTCAGGAGGGACAGGGGGCACTGAAGCTTTCTTT. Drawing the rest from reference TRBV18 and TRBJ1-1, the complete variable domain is NAGVMQNPRHLVRRRGQEARLRCSPMKGHSHVYWYRQLPEEGLKFMVYLQKENIIDESGMPKERFSAEFPKEGPSILRIQQVVRGDSAAYFCASSPDSGGTGGTEAFFGQGTRLTVV.

Here the CDR3 reads CASQGTLEAFF. In DNA form, the CDR3 reads TGTGCCAGCCAAGGGACACTAGAAGCTTTCTTT. The chain uses TRBV2 and TRBJ1-1; tentative D call: TRBD1 (6 bases). This CDR3 contains 11 residues. In germline, CDR1 is SNHLY, CDR2 FYNNEI. V lost 8 bases to trimming and J lost 8 bases, with 12 bases between them.

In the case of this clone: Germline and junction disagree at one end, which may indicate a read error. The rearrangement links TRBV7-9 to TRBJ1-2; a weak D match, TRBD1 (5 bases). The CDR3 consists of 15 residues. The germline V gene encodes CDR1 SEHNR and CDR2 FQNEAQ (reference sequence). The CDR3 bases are TGTTCCAGCAGCTTATATGACGACGATTGGGGCGGCTACACCTTC. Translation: CSSSLYDDDWGGYTF. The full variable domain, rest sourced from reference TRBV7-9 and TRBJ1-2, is DTGVSQNPRHKITKRGQNVTFRCDPISEHNRLYWYRQTLGQGPEFLTYFQNEAQLEKSRLLSDRFSAERPKGSFSTLEIQRTEQGDSAMYLCSSSLYDDDWGGYTFGSGTRLTVV.

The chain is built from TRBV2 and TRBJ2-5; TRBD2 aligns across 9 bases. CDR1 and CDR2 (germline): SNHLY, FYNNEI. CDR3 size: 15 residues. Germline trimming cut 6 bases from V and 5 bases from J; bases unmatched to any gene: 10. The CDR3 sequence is CASRASGGRAETQYF. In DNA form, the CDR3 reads TGTGCCAGCAGAGCCTCGGGCGGGAGGGCCGAGACCCAGTACTTC.

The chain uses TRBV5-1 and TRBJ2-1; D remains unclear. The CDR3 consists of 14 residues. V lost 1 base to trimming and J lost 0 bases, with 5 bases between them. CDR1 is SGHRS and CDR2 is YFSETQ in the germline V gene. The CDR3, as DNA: TGCGCCAGCAGCTTGTCAGGCTCCTACAATGAGCAGTTCTTC. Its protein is CASSLSGSYNEQFF.

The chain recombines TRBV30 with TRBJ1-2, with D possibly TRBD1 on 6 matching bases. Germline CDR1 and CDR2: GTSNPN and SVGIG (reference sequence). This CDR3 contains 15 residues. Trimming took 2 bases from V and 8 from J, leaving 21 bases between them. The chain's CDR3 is CAWSKDPGDKVGYTF. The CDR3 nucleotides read TGTGCCTGGAGTAAAGATCCAGGGGACAAAGTGGGCTACACCTTC.

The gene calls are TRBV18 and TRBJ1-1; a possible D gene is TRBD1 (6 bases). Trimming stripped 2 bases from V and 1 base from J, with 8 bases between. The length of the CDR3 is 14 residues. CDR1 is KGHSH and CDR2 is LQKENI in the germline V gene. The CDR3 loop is CASSPGRGNTEAFF. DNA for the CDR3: TGTGCCAGCTCACCAGGCAGGGGGAACACTGAAGCTTTCTTT. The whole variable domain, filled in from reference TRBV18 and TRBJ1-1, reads NAGVMQNPRHLVRRRGQEARLRCSPMKGHSHVYWYRQLPEEGLKFMVYLQKENIIDESGMPKERFSAEFPKEGPSILRIQQVVRGDSAAYFCASSPGRGNTEAFFGQGTRLTVV.

This CDR3 reads CASSTDRLNTEAFF. The CDR3, as DNA: TGCGCCAGCAGCACGGACAGATTGAACACTGAAGCTTTCTTT. The J gene is TRBJ1-1, the V gene TRBV5-1; tentative D call: TRBD1 (6 bases). The V end lost 4 bases, the J end lost 0 bases, and 10 bases lay between the germline ends. This CDR3 comprises 14 residues. Germline lookup yields CDR1 SGHRS and CDR2 YFSETQ.

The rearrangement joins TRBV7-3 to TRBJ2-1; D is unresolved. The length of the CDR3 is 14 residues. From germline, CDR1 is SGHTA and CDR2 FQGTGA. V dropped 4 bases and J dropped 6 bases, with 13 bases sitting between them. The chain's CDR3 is CASSSISHGNEQFF. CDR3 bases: TGTGCCAGCAGCTCCATATCGCACGGCAATGAGCAGTTCTTC. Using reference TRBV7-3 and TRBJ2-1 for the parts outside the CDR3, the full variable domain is GAGVSQTPSNKVTEKGKYVELRCDPISGHTALYWYRQSLGQGPEFLIYFQGTGAADDSGLPNDRFFAVRPEGSVSTLKIQRTERGDSAVYLCASSSISHGNEQFFGPGTRLTVL.

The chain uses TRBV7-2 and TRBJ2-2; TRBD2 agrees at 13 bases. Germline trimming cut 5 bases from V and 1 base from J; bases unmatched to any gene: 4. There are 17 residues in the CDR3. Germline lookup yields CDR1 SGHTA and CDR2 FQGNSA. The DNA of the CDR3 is TGTGCCAGCAGCCCCAGACTAGCGGGAGGGAACACCGGGGAGCTGTTTTTT. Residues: CASSPRLAGGNTGELFF.

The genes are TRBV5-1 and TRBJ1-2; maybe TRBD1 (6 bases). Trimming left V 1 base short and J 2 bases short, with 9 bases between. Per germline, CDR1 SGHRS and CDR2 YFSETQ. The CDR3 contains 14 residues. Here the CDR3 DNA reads TGCGCCAGCAGCTTGTATCAGGGGAACTATGGCTACACCTTC. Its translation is CASSLYQGNYGYTF.

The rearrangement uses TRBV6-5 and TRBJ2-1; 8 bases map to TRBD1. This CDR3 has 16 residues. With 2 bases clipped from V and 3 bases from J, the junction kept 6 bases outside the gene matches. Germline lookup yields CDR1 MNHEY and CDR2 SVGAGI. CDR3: CASSYRTGGGYNEQFF. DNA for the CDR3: TGTGCCAGCAGTTACCGCACAGGGGGTGGCTACAATGAGCAGTTCTTC.

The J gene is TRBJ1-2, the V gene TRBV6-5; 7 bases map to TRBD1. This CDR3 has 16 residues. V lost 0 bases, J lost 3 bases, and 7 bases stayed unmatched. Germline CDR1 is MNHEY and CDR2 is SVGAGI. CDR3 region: CASSYSLTGTYYGYTF. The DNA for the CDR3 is TGTGCCAGCAGTTACTCGCTGACAGGGACCTACTATGGCTACACCTTC.

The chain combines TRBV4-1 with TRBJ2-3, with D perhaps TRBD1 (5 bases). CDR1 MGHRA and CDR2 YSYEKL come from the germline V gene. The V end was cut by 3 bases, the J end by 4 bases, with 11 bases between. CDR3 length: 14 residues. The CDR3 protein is CASSHRDSADTQYF. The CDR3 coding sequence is TGCGCCAGCAGCCACAGGGATTCCGCAGATACGCAGTATTTT.

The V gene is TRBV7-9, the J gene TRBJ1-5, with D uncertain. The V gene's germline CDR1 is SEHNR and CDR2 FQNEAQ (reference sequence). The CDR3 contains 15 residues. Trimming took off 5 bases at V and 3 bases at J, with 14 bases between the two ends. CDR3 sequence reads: CASSEGSGVNQPQHF. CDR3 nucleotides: TGTGCCAGCAGCGAGGGCTCGGGAGTCAATCAGCCCCAGCATTTT.

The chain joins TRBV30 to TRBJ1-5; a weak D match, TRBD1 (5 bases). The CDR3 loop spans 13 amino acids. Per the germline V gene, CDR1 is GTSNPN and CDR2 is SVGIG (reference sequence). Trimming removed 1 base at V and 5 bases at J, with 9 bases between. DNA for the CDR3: TGTGCCTGGAGTGGGGGGAGGGATCAGCCCCAGCATTTT. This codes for CAWSGGRDQPQHF. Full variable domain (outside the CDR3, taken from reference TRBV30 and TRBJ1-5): SQTIHQWPATLVQPVGSPLSLECTVEGTSNPNLYWYRQAAGRGLQLLFYSVGIGQISSEVPQNLSASRPQDRQFILSSKKLLLSDSGFYLCAWSGGRDQPQHFGDGTRLSIL.

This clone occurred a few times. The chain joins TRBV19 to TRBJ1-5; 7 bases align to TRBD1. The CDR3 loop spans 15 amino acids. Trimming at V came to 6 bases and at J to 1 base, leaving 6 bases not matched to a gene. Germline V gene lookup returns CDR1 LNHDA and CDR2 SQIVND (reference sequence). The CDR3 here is CASRLDRSSNQPQHF. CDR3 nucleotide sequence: TGTGCCAGTAGACTGGACAGGTCAAGCAATCAGCCCCAGCATTTT.

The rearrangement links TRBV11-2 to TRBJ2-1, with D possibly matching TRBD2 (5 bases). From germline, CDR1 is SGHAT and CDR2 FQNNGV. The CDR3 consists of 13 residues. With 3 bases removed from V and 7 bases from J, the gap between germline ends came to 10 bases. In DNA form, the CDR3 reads TGTGCCAGCAGCTTCATGATAGCGAATGAGCAGTTCTTC. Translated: CASSFMIANEQFF. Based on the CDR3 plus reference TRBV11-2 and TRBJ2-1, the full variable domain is EAGVAQSPRYKIIEKRQSVAFWCNPISGHATLYWYQQILGQGPKLLIQFQNNGVVDDSQLPKDRFSAERLKGVDSTLKIQPAKLEDSAVYLCASSFMIANEQFFGPGTRLTVL.